What follows are 25 T cell receptor beta chains derived from one specimen sequenced in a study of blood T cell repertoires in COVID-19. Using immunoSEQ multiplex PCR, the repertoire was profiled, and TCRdb retains in-frame clones only, with some absent. This sample carries about 190,000 clones, around 82% of them seen once, and the ten largest clones take roughly a tenth. Specimen: peripheral blood. These TCRs come from a woman aged 80 or over with active or convalescent COVID-19.

Only one count was recorded for this clone. The chain couples TRBV5-1 to TRBJ2-3; D may be TRBD1 (5 bases). Trimming removed 1 base from V and 6 bases from J, with 9 bases in between. The CDR3 covers 13 residues. Germline-derived CDR1 and CDR2 are SGHRS and YFSETQ. The CDR3 sequence: CASSLRTLDTQYF. Written as DNA, the CDR3 is TGCGCCAGCAGCTTGAGGACACTCGATACGCAGTATTTT.

The rearrangement links TRBV21-1 to TRBJ2-7; the DNA was not used to check the table's D call, TRBD2. TRBV21-1 is recorded as a pseudogene. This CDR3 is 13 amino acids long. The CDR3 region has the DNA TGTGCCAGCAGCAAAGGCCTAGGCTACGAGCAGTACTTC. This translates into CASSKGLGYEQYF.

The gene calls are TRBV11-2 and TRBJ2-5; D perhaps matches TRBD2 (5 bases). Germline values: CDR1 SGHAT, CDR2 FQNNGV. Trimming pared 5 bases from V and 2 bases from J, leaving 18 bases between. The CDR3 is 16 residues long. The CDR3 here is CASSGFASRGQETQYF. The CDR3 nucleotides are TGTGCCAGCAGCGGATTTGCGTCAAGAGGGCAAGAGACCCAGTACTTC. The full variable domain, in which reference TRBV11-2 and TRBJ2-5 provide the parts outside the CDR3, is EAGVAQSPRYKIIEKRQSVAFWCNPISGHATLYWYQQILGQGPKLLIQFQNNGVVDDSQLPKDRFSAERLKGVDSTLKIQPAKLEDSAVYLCASSGFASRGQETQYFGPGTRLLVL.

The V call is TRBV12-3 or TRBV12-4, the J call TRBJ2-7, with a tentative D call TRBD1 (6 bases). With 8 bases removed from V and 5 bases from J, the gap between germline ends came to 16 bases. The CDR3 consists of 13 residues. The CDR3 sequence is CASDSGVSNEQYF. DNA for the CDR3: TGTGCCAGCGACTCAGGGGTATCGAACGAGCAGTACTTC.

The chain combines TRBV6-5 with TRBJ1-2; the D gene is possibly TRBD1 (5 bases). Trimming removed 0 bases from V and 3 bases from J, with 14 bases in between. The CDR3 has 16 amino acids. CDR1 and CDR2 from the germline V gene are MNHEY and SVGAGI. The CDR3 sequence is CASSYSEGKSDYGYTF. The DNA for the CDR3 is TGTGCCAGCAGTTACTCGGAGGGGAAGTCAGACTATGGCTACACCTTC.

This chain uses TRBV2 with TRBJ1-3, with TRBD1 matching over 7 bases. CDR1 is SNHLY, CDR2 FYNNEI, per germline. Trimming cost V 6 bases and J 0 bases; bases outside gene matches: 8. CDR3 length: 16 residues. The CDR3 is CASRPGTVISGNTIYF. The DNA of the CDR3 is TGTGCCAGCAGGCCAGGGACAGTCATCTCTGGAAACACCATATATTTT.

This clone has just one count. The chain recombines TRBV7-2 with TRBJ2-1; 12 positions agree with TRBD2. Germline V gene lookup returns CDR1 SGHTA and CDR2 FQGNSA. V lost 5 bases to trimming and J lost 1 base; unmatched junction nucleotides: 9. This CDR3 is built from 18 residues. The CDR3: CASSEGLAGFASYNEQFF. In nucleotides, the CDR3 is TGTGCCAGCAGCGAAGGACTAGCGGGATTTGCTTCCTACAATGAGCAGTTCTTC.

This rearrangement joins TRBV5-1 to TRBJ1-5; TRBD1 matches at 8 bases. Unmatched junction bases numbered 5, after V lost 4 bases and J lost 5 bases. The CDR3 totals 14 residues. Germline V gene sequence: CDR1 SGHRS, CDR2 YFSETQ. In nucleotides, the CDR3 is TGCGCCAGCAGCGCGGGACAGGAAGATCAGCCCCAGCATTTT. Translated, it gives CASSAGQEDQPQHF.

This chain links TRBV25-1 with TRBJ1-4; D is undetermined. Looked up from germline, CDR1 is MGHDK and CDR2 is SYGVNS. This CDR3 has 15 residues. With 0 bases removed from V and 4 bases from J, the gap between germline ends came to 9 bases. This CDR3 is CASSEYGQSNEKLFF. CDR3 DNA: TGTGCCAGCAGTGAATATGGGCAGAGTAATGAAAAACTGTTTTTT.

The rearrangement links TRBV29-1 to TRBJ2-1; the D gene could be TRBD1 or TRBD2 (5 bases each). The CDR3 has 14 residues. Germline V lookup: CDR1 SQVTM, CDR2 ANQGSEA. With 5 bases removed from V and 4 bases from J, the gap between germline ends came to 15 bases. CDR3 sequence reads: CSVQAAGNYNEQFF. CDR3 in DNA: TGCAGCGTTCAAGCGGCAGGGAATTACAATGAGCAGTTCTTC.

The V and J genes are TRBV21-1 and TRBJ1-1; the table's D call of TRBD1 was not tested on the DNA. TRBV21-1 counts as a pseudogene. The CDR3 is 18 residues long. DNA of the CDR3: TGTGCCAGCAGCAAATCCCCGGGACAGGGCGACCTGAACACTGAAGCTTTCTTT. Translation: CASSKSPGQGDLNTEAFF.

V usage is TRBV7-9 and J usage is TRBJ2-3; TRBD2 might be the D (7 bases). Deletions cut 4 bases from V and 0 bases from J, with 20 bases between. The CDR3 is 18 residues long. The germline V gene encodes CDR1 SEHNR and CDR2 FQNEAQ (reference sequence). In DNA form, the CDR3 reads TGTGCCAGCAGCTGGGGAGGGGGTGCCCTAAGAAGCACAGATACGCAGTATTTT. Translated, it gives CASSWGGGALRSTDTQYF.

This chain links TRBV4-2 with TRBJ2-3; TRBD2 might be the D (6 bases). The CDR3 sequence is 15 residues long. CDR1 and CDR2 from the germline V gene are LGHNA and YNFKEQ. Trimming shortened V by 0 bases and J by 2 bases, and 9 bases separated the two germline ends. CDR3 nucleotides: TGTGCCAGCAGCCAAGACGAGCGGGTCACAGATACGCAGTATTTT. Translated: CASSQDERVTDTQYF.

The chain has TRBV2 and TRBJ2-4, with no clear D. Germline V gives CDR1 SNHLY, CDR2 FYNNEI. Trimming shortened V by 10 bases and J by 0 bases, and 10 bases separated the two germline ends. The CDR3 is 13 amino acids. CDR3 loop: CATVTIAKNIQYF. CDR3 sequence (DNA): TGTGCCACCGTCACTATAGCCAAAAACATTCAGTACTTC.

V and J are TRBV18 and TRBJ2-2; 10 bases align to TRBD1. The V segment lost 1 base and the J segment 4 bases; nucleotides outside the gene matches: 3. The germline V gene has CDR1 KGHSH and CDR2 LQKENI. CDR3 length equals 16 residues. Here the CDR3 DNA reads TGTGCCAGCTCACCACGGACAGGGGGTGTCACCGGGGAGCTGTTTTTT. This sequence encodes CASSPRTGGVTGELFF.

In its sample, this clone was seen once. The gene calls are TRBV11-2 and TRBJ1-3; D is unclear. In germline, CDR1 is SGHAT, CDR2 FQNNGV. Trimming shortened V by 4 bases and J by 1 base, and 11 bases separated the two germline ends. The CDR3 is made up of 15 amino acids. The CDR3, as DNA: TGTGCCAGCAGCTATTTATCGGGGTCTGGAAACACCATATATTTT. Protein sequence: CASSYLSGSGNTIYF.

The sample holds one count of this clone. J is TRBJ2-1 and V is TRBV10-3; weak D call: TRBD1 (5 bases). Germline CDR1 and CDR2: ENHRY and SYGVKD. The CDR3 has 15 residues. Trimming shortened V by 3 bases and J by 7 bases, and 16 bases separated the two germline ends. CDR3 amino acids: CAISDRAYQANEQFF. In DNA, the CDR3 is TGTGCCATCAGTGACAGGGCATACCAGGCGAATGAGCAGTTCTTC.

This chain uses TRBV5-1 with TRBJ1-5; a weak D match, TRBD1 (5 bases). The germline V and J ends were trimmed by 0 bases and 7 bases, with 14 bases remaining between them. Germline V gene data show CDR1 as SGHRS and CDR2 as YFSETQ. This CDR3 has 15 residues. DNA of the CDR3: TGCGCCAGCAGCTTGGATAGGCAGGGAGGCCAGCCCCAGCATTTT. Amino acid sequence: CASSLDRQGGQPQHF.

This clone has a single count. The chain carries TRBV5-4 and TRBJ2-5; D ambiguous. The V and J ends lost 0 bases and 4 bases respectively, with 10 bases between them. The CDR3 is 14 amino acids. In germline, CDR1 is SGHNT, CDR2 YYREEE (reference sequence). In DNA, the CDR3 is TGTGCCAGCAGCTTGGGCCAAACGGGAGAGACCCAGTACTTC. It specifies CASSLGQTGETQYF.

The chain employs TRBV7-3 and TRBJ1-1; tentative D call: TRBD1 (5 bases). Trimming took 3 bases from V and 2 from J, leaving 10 bases between them. Germline V gene lookup returns CDR1 SGHTA and CDR2 FQGTGA. The CDR3 has 14 residues. The CDR3 bases are TGTGCCAGCAGCTTGGGGCGGGGAAACACTGAAGCTTTCTTT. This sequence encodes CASSLGRGNTEAFF.

This clone was observed a single time. The genes are TRBV6-1 and TRBJ2-7, with D uncertain. Germline-derived CDR1 and CDR2 are MNHNS and SASEGT. This CDR3 region has 12 residues. Trimming pared 1 base from V and 3 bases from J, leaving 4 bases between. The CDR3 loop is CASSEGNYEQYF. The CDR3 DNA is TGTGCCAGCAGTGAAGGTAACTACGAGCAGTACTTC.

The chain has TRBV2 and TRBJ2-2, with D perhaps TRBD1 (5 bases). This CDR3 has 14 amino acids. V was clipped by 5 bases and J by 1 base, with 8 bases between them. The V gene's germline CDR1 is SNHLY and CDR2 FYNNEI. CDR3 region: CASSYDRNTGELFF. The CDR3 nucleotides are TGTGCCAGCAGTTACGACAGGAACACCGGGGAGCTGTTTTTT. Combining the CDR3 with reference TRBV2 and TRBJ2-2 gives the whole variable domain EPEVTQTPSHQVTQMGQEVILRCVPISNHLYFYWYRQILGQKVEFLVSFYNNEISEKSEIFDDQFSVERPDGSNFTLKIRSTKLEDSAMYFCASSYDRNTGELFFGEGSRLTVL.

This clone was counted a few times. The chain uses TRBV5-1 and TRBJ1-2; TRBD1 agrees at 10 bases. CDR3 length: 14 residues. The V segment lost 4 bases and the J segment 7 bases; nucleotides outside the gene matches: 7. Germline loops: CDR1 SGHRS, CDR2 YFSETQ. CDR3 coding DNA: TGCGCCAGCAGCCCCGGGACAGGGGAGGGTGGCTACACCTTC. Residues: CASSPGTGEGGYTF.

This clone was seen only a few times. The chain has TRBV28 and TRBJ2-3, with 9 bases lining up with TRBD2. CDR1 is MDHEN, CDR2 SYDVKM, per germline. This CDR3 spans 17 amino acids. J was trimmed by 4 bases and V by 0 bases; bases with no gene match: 8. CDR3 DNA: TGTGCCAGCAGTTTATGGACTAGCGGAGCCCAGGCAGATACGCAGTATTTT. Its protein product is CASSLWTSGAQADTQYF.

The chain has TRBV19 and TRBJ2-5, with D perhaps matching TRBD2 (6 bases). V lost 5 bases and J 4 bases, leaving 14 bases between the germline ends. CDR3 length: 14 amino acids. In germline, CDR1 is LNHDA, CDR2 SQIVND (reference sequence). CDR3 residues: CASSPGRAGETQYF. DNA for the CDR3: TGTGCCAGTAGTCCCGGACGAGCGGGAGAGACCCAGTACTTC.